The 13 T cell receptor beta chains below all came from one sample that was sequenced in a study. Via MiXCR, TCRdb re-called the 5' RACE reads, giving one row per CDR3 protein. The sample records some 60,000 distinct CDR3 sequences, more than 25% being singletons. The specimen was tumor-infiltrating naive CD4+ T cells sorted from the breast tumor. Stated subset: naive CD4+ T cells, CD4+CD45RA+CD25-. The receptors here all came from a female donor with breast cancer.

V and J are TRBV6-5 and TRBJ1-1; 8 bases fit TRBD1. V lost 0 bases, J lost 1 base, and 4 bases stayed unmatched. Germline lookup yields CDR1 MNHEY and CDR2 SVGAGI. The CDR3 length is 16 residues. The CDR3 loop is CASSYSSGTGNTEAFF. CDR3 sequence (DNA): TGTGCCAGCAGTTACTCTTCCGGGACAGGGAACACTGAAGCTTTCTTT.

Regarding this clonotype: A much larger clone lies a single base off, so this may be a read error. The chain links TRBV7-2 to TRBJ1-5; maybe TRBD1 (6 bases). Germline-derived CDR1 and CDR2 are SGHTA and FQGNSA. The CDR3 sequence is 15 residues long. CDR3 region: CAGSLGGKGNQPQHF. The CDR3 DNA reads TGTGCCGGCAGCTTAGGGGGGAAAGGCAATCAGCCCCAGCATTTT. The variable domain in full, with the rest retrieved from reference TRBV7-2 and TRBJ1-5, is GAGVSQSPSNKVTEKGKDVELRCDPISGHTALYWYRQSLGQGLEFLIYFQGNSAPDKSGLPSDRFSAERTGGSVSTLTIQRTQQEDSAVYLCAGSLGGKGNQPQHFGDGTRLSIL.

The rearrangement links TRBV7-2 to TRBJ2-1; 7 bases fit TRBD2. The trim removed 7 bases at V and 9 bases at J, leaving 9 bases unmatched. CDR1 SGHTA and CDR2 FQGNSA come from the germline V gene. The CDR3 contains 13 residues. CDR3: CASTPDSGGEQFF. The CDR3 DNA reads TGTGCCAGCACCCCGGACTCGGGGGGTGAGCAGTTCTTC.

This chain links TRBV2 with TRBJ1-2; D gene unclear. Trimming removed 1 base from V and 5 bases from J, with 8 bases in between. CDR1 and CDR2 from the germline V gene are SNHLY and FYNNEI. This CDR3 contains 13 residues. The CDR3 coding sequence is TGTGCCAGCAGTGAAGAGAACGTTTATGGCTACACCTTC. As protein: CASSEENVYGYTF.

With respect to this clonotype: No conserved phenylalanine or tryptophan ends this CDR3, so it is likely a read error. CDR3 DNA: TGTGCCAGCAGCCACTTCGGGGGGGGGACGTCTGGGGCCAACGTCCTGACTTCC. It specifies CASSHFGGGTSGANVLTS. This chain connects TRBV28 to TRBJ2-6; 8 bases fit TRBD2. Trimming removed 6 bases from V and 1 base from J; junction bases left unmatched: 11. In germline, CDR1 is MDHEN, CDR2 SYDVKM. The CDR3 consists of 18 residues.

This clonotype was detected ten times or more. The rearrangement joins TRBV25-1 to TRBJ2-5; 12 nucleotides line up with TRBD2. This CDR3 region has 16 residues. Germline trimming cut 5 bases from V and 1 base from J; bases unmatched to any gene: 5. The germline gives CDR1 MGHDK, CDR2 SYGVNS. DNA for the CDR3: TGTGCCAGCAGTTCCCAGACTAGCGGGGGCCAAGAGACCCAGTACTTC. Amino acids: CASSSQTSGGQETQYF.

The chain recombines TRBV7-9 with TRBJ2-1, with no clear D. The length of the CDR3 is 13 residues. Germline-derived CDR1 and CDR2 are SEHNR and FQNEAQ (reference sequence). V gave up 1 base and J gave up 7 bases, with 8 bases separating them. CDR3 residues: CASSLVSANEQFF. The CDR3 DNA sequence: TGTGCCAGCAGCTTAGTGTCGGCTAATGAGCAGTTCTTC.

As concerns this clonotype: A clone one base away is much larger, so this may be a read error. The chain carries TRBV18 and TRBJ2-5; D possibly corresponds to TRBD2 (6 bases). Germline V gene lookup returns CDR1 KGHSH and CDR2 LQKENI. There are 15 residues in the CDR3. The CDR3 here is CTSSPNGGDQETQYF. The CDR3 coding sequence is TGTACCAGCTCACCAAATGGCGGGGACCAAGAGACCCAGTACTTC.

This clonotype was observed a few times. The CDR3 protein is CASSLESGSREQFF. Written as DNA, the CDR3 is TGTGCCAGCAGCTTAGAGAGCGGGAGCCGGGAGCAGTTCTTC. The chain has TRBV11-2 and TRBJ2-1, with 8 bases that match TRBD2. From germline, CDR1 is SGHAT and CDR2 FQNNGV. The ends lost 0 bases at V and 10 bases at J; junction bases unmatched: 5. This CDR3 has 14 residues. Supplemented by reference TRBV11-2 and TRBJ2-1, the full variable domain reads EAGVAQSPRYKIIEKRQSVAFWCNPISGHATLYWYQQILGQGPKLLIQFQNNGVVDDSQLPKDRFSAERLKGVDSTLKIQPAKLEDSAVYLCASSLESGSREQFFGPGTRLTVL.

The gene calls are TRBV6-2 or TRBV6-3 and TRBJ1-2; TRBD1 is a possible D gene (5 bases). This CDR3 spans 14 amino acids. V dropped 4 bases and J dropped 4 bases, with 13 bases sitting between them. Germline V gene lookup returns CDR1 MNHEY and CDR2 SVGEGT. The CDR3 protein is CASSSQGSGYGYTF. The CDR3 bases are TGTGCCAGCAGTTCTCAGGGATCGGGCTATGGCTACACCTTC.

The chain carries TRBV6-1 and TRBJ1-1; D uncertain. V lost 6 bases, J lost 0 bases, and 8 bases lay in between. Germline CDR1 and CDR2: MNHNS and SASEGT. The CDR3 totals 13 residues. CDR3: CASSGVVNTEAFF. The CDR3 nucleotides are TGTGCCAGCAGCGGGGTTGTGAACACTGAAGCTTTCTTT.

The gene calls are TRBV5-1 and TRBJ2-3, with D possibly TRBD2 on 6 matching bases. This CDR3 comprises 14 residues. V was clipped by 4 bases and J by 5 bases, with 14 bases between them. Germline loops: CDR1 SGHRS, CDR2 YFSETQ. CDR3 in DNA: TGCGCCAGCAGCAGAACGGGAGCGGTAGATACGCAGTATTTT. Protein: CASSRTGAVDTQYF.

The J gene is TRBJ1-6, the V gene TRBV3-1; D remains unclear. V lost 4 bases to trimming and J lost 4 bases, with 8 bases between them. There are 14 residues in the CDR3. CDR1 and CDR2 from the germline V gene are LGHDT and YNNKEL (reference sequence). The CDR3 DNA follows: TGTGCCAGCAGCCCGGCGGGGTATAATTCACCCCTCCACTTT. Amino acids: CASSPAGYNSPLHF. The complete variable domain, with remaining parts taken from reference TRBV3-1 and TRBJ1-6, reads DTAVSQTPKYLVTQMGNDKSIKCEQNLGHDTMYWYKQDSKKFLKIMFSYNNKELIINETVPNRFSPKSPDKAHLNLHINSLELGDSAVYFCASSPAGYNSPLHFGNGTRLTVT.